The clone carrying this T cell receptor beta chain was seen repeatedly, ten times or more. This entry belongs to a study of neurological immune-mediated disorders. Each CDR3 protein gets one entry after TCRdb re-called the 5' RACE reads with MiXCR. This table holds 39,000 or so distinct CDR3 sequences, roughly 4.8% found once. Between the trimmed V and J ends, which lost 7 bases and 1 base, there was a span of 7 bases. Germline V lookup: CDR1 DFQATT, CDR2 SNEGSKA (reference sequence). This CDR3 has 11 residues. This receptor was obtained from a young man in good health. The sample comprised CD4+ T cells from blood. V is TRBV20-1 and J is TRBJ1-1, with unresolved D. In nucleotides, the CDR3 is TGCAGTGTGCGGCAGAACACTGAAGCTTTCTTT. This gives the protein CSVRQNTEAFF.